Presented here are 14 T cell receptor beta chains from one specimen sequenced in a study of T cells in narcolepsy. The assay was immunoSEQ multiplex PCR, and TCRdb's table has in-frame clones only and misses some. The sample carries some 17,000 clones, just under 75% recorded once. Material for sequencing was CD45RA- memory CD8+ T cells from PBMCs. Receptor source: a human donor with narcolepsy.

The chain recombines TRBV15 with TRBJ2-5; the D gene is possibly TRBD2 (5 bases). The CDR3 consists of 12 residues. CDR1 is LNHNV, CDR2 YYDKDF, per germline (reference sequence). V dropped 6 bases and J dropped 1 base, with 6 bases sitting between them. CDR3 protein: CATRAGQETQYF. The CDR3 DNA sequence: TGTGCCACCAGGGCGGGCCAAGAGACCCAGTACTTC. Together with reference TRBV15 and TRBJ2-5, the CDR3 gives the full variable domain: DAMVIQNPRYQVTQFGKPVTLSCSQTLNHNVMYWYQQKSSQAPKLLFHYYDKDFNNEADTPDNFQSRRPNTSFCFLDIRSPGLGDTAMYLCATRAGQETQYFGPGTRLLVL.

This clone has just a few counts. This chain uses TRBV19 with TRBJ2-7; 8 nucleotides line up with TRBD2. Trimming cost V 5 bases and J 2 bases; bases outside gene matches: 8. The CDR3 covers 15 residues. Germline CDR1 reads LNHDA; CDR2 reads SQIVND (reference sequence). DNA of the CDR3: TGTGCCAGTAGTCCGACCGGGGGGGGCCCCTACGAGCAGTACTTC. Its translation is CASSPTGGGPYEQYF.

This chain connects TRBV19 to TRBJ2-7; D is undetermined. The length of the CDR3 is 15 residues. The V end was cut by 1 base, the J end by 2 bases, with 12 bases between. From germline, CDR1 is LNHDA and CDR2 SQIVND (reference sequence). The CDR3 region is CASSIGNDWTYEQYF. The CDR3 bases are TGTGCCAGTAGTATAGGCAATGACTGGACCTACGAGCAGTACTTC.

This sequence joins TRBV5-1 and TRBJ1-2, with D perhaps matching TRBD1 (5 bases). Germline V lookup: CDR1 SGHRS, CDR2 YFSETQ. This CDR3 spans 11 amino acids. V was cut by 5 bases and J by 6 bases, with 8 bases left in between. CDR3 protein: CASSGGNGYTF. The DNA for the CDR3 is TGCGCCAGCAGTGGGGGGAATGGCTACACCTTC.

The chain joins TRBV7-8 to TRBJ2-3; the D gene could be TRBD1 or TRBD2 (6 bases each). In germline, CDR1 is SGHVS, CDR2 FQNEAQ. The CDR3 runs to 13 residues. V was clipped by 11 bases and J by 5 bases, with 17 bases between them. The CDR3 DNA sequence: TGTGCCGCAGGTTGGGGGGCGGTAGATACGCAGTATTTT. Translation: CAAGWGAVDTQYF.

The chain recombines TRBV7-9 with TRBJ2-1, with 9 positions matching TRBD1. J lost 8 bases, V lost 5 bases, and 4 bases had no gene match. The CDR3 has 13 amino acids. The germline V gene encodes CDR1 SEHNR and CDR2 FQNEAQ (reference sequence). CDR3: CASSRTGGHEQFF. CDR3 bases: TGTGCCAGCAGCCGCACAGGGGGCCATGAGCAGTTCTTC.

This rearrangement joins TRBV6-5 to TRBJ2-1; D gene unclear. The CDR3 sequence is 13 residues long. Trimming took 4 bases from V and 3 from J, leaving 7 bases between them. The V gene's germline CDR1 is MNHEY and CDR2 SVGAGI. The CDR3 here is CASSLTLYNEQFF. The CDR3 DNA reads TGTGCCAGCAGTTTAACACTCTACAATGAGCAGTTCTTC.

The chain employs TRBV6-5 and TRBJ1-1; TRBD1 aligns across 8 bases. The CDR3 has 16 residues. Losses at the gene ends were 4 bases for V and 2 bases for J; bases not matched to a gene: 9. In germline, CDR1 is MNHEY, CDR2 SVGAGI. The CDR3 DNA follows: TGTGCCAGCAGTTGGTCCCGGGACAGGCGTAACACTGAAGCTTTCTTT. Amino acid sequence: CASSWSRDRRNTEAFF.

The chain carries TRBV7-8 and TRBJ2-3; D ambiguous. Deletions cut 1 base from V and 4 bases from J, with 6 bases between. CDR1 SGHVS and CDR2 FQNEAQ come from the germline V gene. The CDR3 is 13 residues long. The CDR3 sequence is CASSLGFSDTQYF. CDR3 sequence (DNA): TGTGCCAGCAGCTTAGGATTTTCAGATACGCAGTATTTT. The variable domain in full, completed from reference TRBV7-8 and TRBJ2-3, reads GAGVSQSPRYKVAKRGQDVALRCDPISGHVSLFWYQQALGQGPEFLTYFQNEAQLDKSGLPSDRFFAERPEGSVSTLKIQRTQQEDSAVYLCASSLGFSDTQYFGPGTRLTVL.

To note about this clone: At the DNA level, this CDR3 is encoded by other sequences in the same sample as well. This rearrangement joins TRBV6-6 to TRBJ2-7; a possible D gene is TRBD1 (7 bases). Germline V gene lookup returns CDR1 MNHNY and CDR2 SVGAGI (reference sequence). V lost 3 bases, J lost 0 bases, and 15 bases lay in between. The CDR3 is 16 amino acids. CDR3 amino acids: CASSYSGGTSSYEQYF. CDR3 nucleotides: TGTGCCAGCAGTTATTCAGGGGGGACGAGCTCCTACGAGCAGTACTTC.

This clone was seen a handful of times. The J gene is TRBJ1-2, the V gene TRBV7-2; D not certain. This CDR3 has 14 residues. Germline loops: CDR1 SGHTA, CDR2 FQGNSA. The V and J ends lost 3 bases and 3 bases respectively, with 11 bases between them. The CDR3 region is CASSFPSLHYGYTF. DNA for the CDR3: TGTGCCAGCAGCTTCCCGTCTCTGCACTATGGCTACACCTTC.

This clone showed up just once. The chain carries TRBV7-6 and TRBJ2-1; 8 bases are a match to TRBD2. After removal of 4 bases from V and 9 bases from J, the junction contained 14 bases not matched to a gene. This CDR3 has 16 residues. Germline loops: CDR1 SGHVS, CDR2 FNYEAQ. The CDR3 DNA is TGTGCCAGCAGCTCTGCAACGGGGCGGGAGGTTGGTGAGCAGTTCTTC. This translates into CASSSATGREVGEQFF.

The chain is built from TRBV27 and TRBJ2-2; tentatively, D is TRBD1 (5 bases). V shed 3 bases and J shed 6 bases, with 11 bases lying between them. The V gene's germline CDR1 is MNHEY and CDR2 SMNVEV (reference sequence). This CDR3 is 14 amino acids long. The CDR3 coding sequence is TGTGCCAGCAGTTTTACGACAGAGCCCGGGGAGCTGTTTTTT. Translation gives CASSFTTEPGELFF.

This chain uses TRBV11-2 with TRBJ2-1; D is possibly TRBD2 (5 bases). The CDR3 totals 15 residues. Germline-derived CDR1 and CDR2 are SGHAT and FQNNGV. The V and J ends lost 3 bases and 4 bases respectively, with 13 bases between them. CDR3 amino acids: CASSFYSGEYNEQFF. The CDR3 DNA reads TGTGCCAGCAGCTTCTACAGCGGAGAATACAATGAGCAGTTCTTC.